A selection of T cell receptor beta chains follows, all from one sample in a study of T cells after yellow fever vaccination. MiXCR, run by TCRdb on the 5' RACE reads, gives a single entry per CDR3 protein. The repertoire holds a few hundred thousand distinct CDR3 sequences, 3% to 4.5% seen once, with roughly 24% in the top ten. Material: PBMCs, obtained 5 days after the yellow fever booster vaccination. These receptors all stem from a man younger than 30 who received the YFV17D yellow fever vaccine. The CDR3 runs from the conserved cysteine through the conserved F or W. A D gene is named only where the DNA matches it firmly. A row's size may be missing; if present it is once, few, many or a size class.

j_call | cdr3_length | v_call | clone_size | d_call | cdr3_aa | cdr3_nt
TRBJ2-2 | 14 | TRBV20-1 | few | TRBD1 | CSARDGTVTGELFF | TGCAGTGCTAGAGATGGGACAGTTACCGGGGAGCTGTTTTTT
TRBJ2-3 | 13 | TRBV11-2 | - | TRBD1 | CASSWTGAYTQYF | TGTGCCAGCAGCTGGACAGGGGCTTATACGCAGTATTTT
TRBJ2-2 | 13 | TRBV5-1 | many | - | CASSFQGTGELFF | TGCGCCAGCAGCTTTCAGGGAACCGGGGAGCTGTTTTTT
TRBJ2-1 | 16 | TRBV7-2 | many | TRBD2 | CASRPLSGGGYNEQFF | TGTGCCAGCAGACCCCTCAGCGGGGGCGGCTACAATGAGCAGTTCTTC
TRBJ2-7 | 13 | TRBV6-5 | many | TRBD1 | CASSGTVPYEQYF | TGTGCCAGCTCCGGGACAGTTCCTTACGAGCAGTACTTC
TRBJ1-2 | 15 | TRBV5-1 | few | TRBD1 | CASSLLRDSGYGYTF | TGCGCCAGCAGCTTACTCAGGGACAGCGGCTATGGCTACACCTTC
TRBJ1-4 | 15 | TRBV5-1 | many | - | CASSLEGRSNEKLFF | TGCGCCAGCAGCTTGGAGGGACGGTCGAATGAAAAACTGTTTTTT
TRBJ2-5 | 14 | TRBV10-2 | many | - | CASSVPPHEETQYF | TGCGCCAGCAGTGTACCTCCCCACGAGGAGACCCAGTACTTC
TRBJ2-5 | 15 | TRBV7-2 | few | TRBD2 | CASSGLVGPQETQYF | TGTGCCAGCAGCGGACTAGTGGGTCCACAAGAGACCCAGTACTTC
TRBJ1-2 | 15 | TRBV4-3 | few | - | CASSQDRWDNYGYTF | TGCGCCAGCAGCCAAGATCGTTGGGATAACTATGGCTACACCTTC
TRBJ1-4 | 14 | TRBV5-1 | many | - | CASTEGPSREKLFF | TGCGCCAGCACCGAGGGACCATCGAGGGAAAAACTGTTTTTT
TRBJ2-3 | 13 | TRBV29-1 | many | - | CSVSSGVSDTQYF | TGCAGCGTCAGTAGCGGTGTGTCCGATACGCAGTATTTT
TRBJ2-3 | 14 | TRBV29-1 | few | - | CSVEDGASTDTQYF | TGCAGCGTTGAAGACGGGGCCAGCACAGATACGCAGTATTTT
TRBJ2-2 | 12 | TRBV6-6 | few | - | CASSQQGRELFF | TGTGCCAGCAGTCAACAGGGAAGGGAGCTGTTTTTT
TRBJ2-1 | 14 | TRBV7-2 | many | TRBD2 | CASSLSGGYNEQFF | TGTGCCAGCAGCTTAAGCGGGGGATACAATGAGCAGTTCTTC
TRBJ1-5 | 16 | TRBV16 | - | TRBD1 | CASSQSIRGVHQPQHF | TGTGCCAGCAGCCAATCGATCAGGGGGGTACACCAGCCCCAGCATTTT
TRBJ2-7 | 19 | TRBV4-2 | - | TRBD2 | CASSQDGGLAGRISYEQYF | TGTGCCAGCAGCCAAGATGGAGGACTAGCGGGGAGAATCTCCTACGAGCAGTACTTC
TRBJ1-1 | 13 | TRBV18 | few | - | CASSPNPGNEAFF | TGTGCCAGCTCACCAAATCCAGGCAATGAAGCTTTCTTT
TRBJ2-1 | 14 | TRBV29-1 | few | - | CSVEPGRSSGEQFF | TGCAGCGTCGAGCCGGGCCGCTCCTCGGGTGAGCAGTTCTTC
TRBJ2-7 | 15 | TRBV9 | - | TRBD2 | CASSVGLAGTYEQYF | TGTGCCAGCAGCGTCGGACTAGCGGGGACCTACGAGCAGTACTTC
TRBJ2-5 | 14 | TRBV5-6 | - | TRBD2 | CASSSTSGIETQYF | TGTGCCAGCAGCTCAACTAGCGGTATAGAGACCCAGTACTTC
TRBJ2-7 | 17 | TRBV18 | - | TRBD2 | CASSPLLGGGGSYEQYF | TGTGCCAGCTCACCCCTGCTTGGCGGCGGGGGGTCCTACGAGCAGTACTTC
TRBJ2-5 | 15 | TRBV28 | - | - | CASSPGQGPQETQYF | TGTGCCAGCAGCCCCGGGCAGGGGCCCCAAGAGACCCAGTACTTC
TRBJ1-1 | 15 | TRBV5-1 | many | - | CASSPLDSRADEAFF | TGCGCCAGCAGCCCCCTAGACAGTCGGGCCGATGAAGCTTTCTTT
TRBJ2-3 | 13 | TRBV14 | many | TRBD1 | CASSQWDRGTQYF | TGTGCCAGCAGCCAGTGGGACAGGGGTACGCAGTATTTT
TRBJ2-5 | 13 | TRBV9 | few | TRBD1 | CASSPGGLAPPYF | TGTGCCAGCAGCCCAGGGGGTCTAGCCCCCCCGTACTTC
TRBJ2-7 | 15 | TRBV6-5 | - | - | CASSVNWGNSYEQYF | TGTGCCAGCAGTGTAAACTGGGGGAACTCCTACGAGCAGTACTTC
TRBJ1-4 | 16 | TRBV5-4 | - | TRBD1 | CASSETDRGRREKLFF | TGTGCCAGCAGCGAGACCGACAGGGGGCGAAGGGAAAAACTGTTTTTT
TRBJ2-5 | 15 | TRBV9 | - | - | CASSDGGGNQETQYF | TGTGCCAGCAGCGATGGCGGGGGCAACCAAGAGACCCAGTACTTC
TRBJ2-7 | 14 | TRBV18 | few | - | CASSLTGKDYEQYF | TGTGCCAGCTCTCTCACAGGGAAGGACTACGAGCAGTACTTC
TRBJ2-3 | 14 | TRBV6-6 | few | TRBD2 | CASSISSGSHTQYF | TGTGCCAGCAGTATATCTAGCGGGAGCCATACGCAGTATTTT
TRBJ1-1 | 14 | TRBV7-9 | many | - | CASSLAGSARTAFF | TGTGCCAGCAGCTTAGCGGGGTCGGCCCGGACAGCTTTCTTT
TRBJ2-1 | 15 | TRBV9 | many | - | CASSVEGPPYNEQFF | TGTGCCAGCAGCGTAGAGGGACCCCCCTACAATGAGCAGTTCTTC
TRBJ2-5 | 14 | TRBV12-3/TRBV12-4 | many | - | CASSLVGSQETQYF | TGTGCCAGCAGTTTAGTGGGCAGCCAAGAGACCCAGTACTTC
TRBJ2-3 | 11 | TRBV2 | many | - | CASTVGDTQYF | TGTGCCAGTACGGTAGGAGATACGCAGTATTTT